This TCR beta chain derives from a study of CD8 T cells in Susac syndrome. Reverse transcription of roughly 0.5 to 1 ug RNA used random hexamers. Multiplex PCR with immunoSEQ amplified the TCR beta CDR3 across 54 Vbeta and 13 Jbeta. Each CDR3 protein is one row after TCRdb ran MiXCR on the immunoSEQ multiplex PCR reads. This sample has about 430,000 distinct CDR3 sequences, with more than 80% found just once. Sequencing of TCR beta was carried out in blood CD8+ and CD4+ T cells. The patients serving as multiple sclerosis controls were treatment-naive. They had stable or active relapsing-remitting disease and fulfilled revised McDonald criteria. Purification of the CD8+ and CD4+ T cells relied on negative isolation, and TEMRA cells underwent FACS enrichment. In germline, CDR1 is SGHVS, CDR2 FNYEAQ. The CDR3 totals 19 residues. Trimming at V came to 5 bases and at J to 2 bases, leaving 14 bases not matched to a gene.

The TCR originated in a human donor with multiple sclerosis. The material sequenced was CD8+ T cells from PBMCs. The chain combines TRBV7-6 with TRBJ1-4; TRBD1 aligns across 10 bases. CDR3 bases: TGTGCCAGCAGCGACCCCGGGACAGGGGTCCCCGGTACTAATGAAAAACTGTTTTTT. This sequence encodes CASSDPGTGVPGTNEKLFF.